This T cell receptor (beta chain) was profiled in a study of control samples from healthy donors and cancer patients. V was pared by 6 bases and J by 5 bases, with 20 bases between. The germline CDR1 and CDR2 sequences are MNHNY and SVGAGI (reference sequence). The length of the CDR3 is 16 residues. Clones were sequenced by immunoSEQ multiplex PCR, and TCRdb holds only the in-frame ones, with some missing. The sample has about 94,000 clones; 90% are singletons. J is TRBJ2-1 and V is TRBV6-6; the D gene is possibly TRBD1 (6 bases). The receptor was isolated from a woman between 18 and 29 years old in good health. The sequenced sample consisted of blood. CDR3: CASSPVKGDTNNEQFF. The CDR3 DNA reads TGTGCCAGCAGCCCAGTGAAAGGGGACACCAACAATGAGCAGTTCTTC.